This T cell receptor beta chain is drawn from a study of T cells after yellow fever vaccination. Study outcomes and limitations: Only a minor proportion of clonotypes was detected across both CD4 and CD8 compartments. Subsequent to the booster, the majority of primary-vaccination clones reappeared (96% CD4, 85% to 90% CD8). The secondary response was weaker but peaked faster, day 5 versus 15.

Looked up from germline, CDR1 is MNHNY and CDR2 is SVGAGI (reference sequence). With 0 bases removed from V and 7 bases from J, the gap between germline ends came to 9 bases. The CDR3 is made up of 13 amino acids. With regard to this clonotype: Its target is not known.

By 5'RACE template switching, TCR cDNA was produced, with a universal primer site and UMIs added in the process. TCRdb used MiXCR to reprocess the 5' RACE reads, holding one entry per CDR3 protein. This table holds over 250,000 distinct CDR3 sequences, roughly 4.8% found once. V usage is TRBV6-6 and J usage is TRBJ1-2; no clear D. This clonotype was sampled from a man younger than 35 who received the YFV17D yellow fever vaccine. The sample was CD4+ T cells sorted from PBMCs, taken on the day of the yellow fever booster vaccination. The CDR3 protein is CASSYSEGGGYTF. The CDR3 DNA is TGTGCCAGCAGTTACTCGGAGGGAGGTGGCTACACCTTC.